The T cell receptor beta chain described here comes from a study of beta chain features in type 1 diabetes. Study-level findings and limits: Moderate but significant shortening of TCRB CDR3s was recorded in all four CD4+ subsets from Type 1 diabetes patients. Still unanswered here is whether HLA type influences TCRB rearrangement.

This clone showed up just once. Its antigen is unidentified. Using CD45RO/CCR7/CD25/CD127/CD95/CD27, CD4+ naive, central memory, regulatory and stem cell-like memory cells were sorted. V shed 7 bases, J shed 13 bases, and the junction held 15 bases outside the gene matches. The germline V gene has CDR1 SQVTM and CDR2 ANQGSEA. The CDR3 consists of 12 residues. Expressed TCRB transcripts were sequenced because the entire RNA isolate underwent reverse transcription. Generated by immunoSEQ multiplex PCR, the TCRdb table keeps only in-frame clones and is missing some. This table has 35,000 to 50,000 clones, roughly 50% appearing once.

V usage is TRBV29-1 and J usage is TRBJ2-5, with TRBD1 matching over 7 bases. This clonotype was sampled from a young woman in good health. Sequencing was carried out using stem cell memory CD4+ T cells from blood. CDR3 DNA sequence: TGCAGCGCCATAACTCCTGGACAGGTCGTGTACTTC. Translating gives CSAITPGQVVYF.